These 21 T cell receptor beta chains were sequenced from one sample in a study of T cells in Graves' hyperthyroidism and ophthalmopathy. RNA transcripts provided the source from which TCR beta CDR3 regions were amplified. HTBI primers were the set used in a first-round RT-PCR of the TCR CDR3. MiXCR, run by TCRdb on the multiplex PCR reads, gives a single entry per CDR3 protein. The data show 300,000 to 450,000 distinct CDR3 sequences, approximately 15% seen once. The sample was blood. The receptors come from a woman aged 55-70 years with Graves' hyperthyroidism.

This clonotype was observed at least ten times. The CDR3, as DNA: TGTGCCAGCAGTTACTCGGAAATGACAACCGGGACCGACAACTATGGCTACACCTTC. Its protein is CASSYSEMTTGTDNYGYTF. The genes are TRBV6-6 and TRBJ1-2; tentatively, D is TRBD1 (5 bases). The CDR3 runs 19 residues. Trimming removed 0 bases from V and 2 bases from J, with 22 bases in between. Looked up from germline, CDR1 is MNHNY and CDR2 is SVGAGI (reference sequence).

The chain employs TRBV6-2 or TRBV6-3 and TRBJ1-2; the match to TRBD1 covers 7 bases. Germline V gene data show CDR1 as MNHEY and CDR2 as SVGEGT. Trimming removed 9 bases from V and 5 bases from J; junction bases left unmatched: 18. The CDR3 covers 16 residues. The CDR3 nucleotides read TGTGCCAGTAATAGGGTAGGGGGCGCGGTTGGGTATGGCTACACCTTC. Protein sequence: CASNRVGGAVGYGYTF.

Only a few counts were recorded for this clonotype. This chain links TRBV20-1 with TRBJ2-1, with 12 bases lining up with TRBD2. The V and J ends lost 3 bases and 7 bases, in that order; junction bases with no gene match: 4. From germline, CDR1 is DFQATT and CDR2 SNEGSKA (reference sequence). This CDR3 has 14 amino acids. For the CDR3, the DNA is TGCAGTGCTAGGGGACTAGCGGGCTGGAATGAGCAGTTCTTC. This gives the protein CSARGLAGWNEQFF.

The chain carries TRBV29-1 and TRBJ2-3; the D gene is possibly TRBD1 (6 bases). From germline, CDR1 is SQVTM and CDR2 ANQGSEA. The CDR3 length is 12 residues. V lost 5 bases and J lost 3, with 9 bases in between. The CDR3 loop reads CSVSGETDTQYF. CDR3 DNA sequence: TGCAGCGTTTCAGGGGAGACAGATACGCAGTATTTT.

At least ten counts were recorded for this clonotype. The chain recombines TRBV12-3 or TRBV12-4 with TRBJ2-6, with TRBD1 matching over 11 bases. The CDR3 length is 18 residues. Unmatched junction bases numbered 6, after V lost 5 bases and J lost 0 bases. CDR3 nucleotides: TGTGCCAGCAGTGGAGCGGGACAGGGGGACTCTGGGGCCAACGTCCTGACTTTC. Translating gives CASSGAGQGDSGANVLTF.

This clonotype has ten or more counts. The gene calls are TRBV11-2 and TRBJ1-4; tentative D call: TRBD1 (5 bases). V shed 5 bases and J shed 4 bases, with 17 bases lying between them. Germline CDR1 is SGHAT and CDR2 is FQNNGV. CDR3 size: 16 residues. This CDR3 is CASSRRGVGINEKLFF. The CDR3 DNA follows: TGTGCCAGCAGCCGCCGGGGGGTCGGTATTAATGAAAAACTGTTTTTT.

Ten or more counts support this clonotype. The V and J genes are TRBV24-1 and TRBJ2-4; a weak D match, TRBD2 (6 bases). This CDR3 spans 13 amino acids. Germline V gives CDR1 KGHDR, CDR2 SFDVKD. Trimming removed 5 bases at V and 7 bases at J, with 11 bases between. The CDR3 here is CATSAGDRNIQYF. CDR3 nucleotides: TGTGCCACCAGTGCGGGGGATAGGAACATTCAGTACTTC.

Ten or more counts support this clonotype. This rearrangement joins TRBV2 to TRBJ2-7; weak D call: TRBD1 (5 bases). This CDR3 has 13 amino acids. Trimming stripped 6 bases from V and 7 bases from J, with 16 bases between. CDR1 SNHLY and CDR2 FYNNEI come from the germline V gene. CDR3 nucleotide sequence: TGTGCCAGCAGACCTGGGGCAGGGTGGGAGCAGTACTTC. Translating it yields CASRPGAGWEQYF.

The chain recombines TRBV6-1 with TRBJ2-1, with TRBD2 matching 16 bases. The CDR3 contains 18 residues. CDR1 and CDR2 from the germline V gene are MNHNS and SASEGT. Trimming took 5 bases from V and 5 from J; bases not matched to a gene: 9. DNA of the CDR3: TGTGCCAGCAGTTTCGGGACTAGCGGGAGGGGCACCCACAATGAGCAGTTCTTC. Amino acids: CASSFGTSGRGTHNEQFF.

The chain has TRBV5-1 and TRBJ1-6; perhaps TRBD1 as D (6 bases). The CDR3 is 16 residues long. Trimming stripped 5 bases from V and 5 bases from J, with 17 bases between. The germline gives CDR1 SGHRS, CDR2 YFSETQ. The CDR3 loop is CASRYGTYFDNSPLHF. CDR3 DNA sequence: TGCGCCAGCAGATACGGGACATACTTTGATAATTCACCCCTCCACTTT.

The chain has TRBV4-1 and TRBJ2-1, with TRBD2 matching 7 bases. The germline V gene has CDR1 MGHRA and CDR2 YSYEKL. The trim removed 4 bases at V and 4 bases at J, leaving 10 bases unmatched. CDR3 size: 16 residues. The CDR3 loop reads CASSPPQRDKYNEQFF. The CDR3 DNA sequence: TGCGCCAGCAGCCCCCCCCAGCGGGATAAATACAATGAGCAGTTCTTC.

V gene TRBV6-1 combines with J gene TRBJ2-2; 7 bases are a match to TRBD1. This CDR3 has 14 residues. Germline V gene sequence: CDR1 MNHNS, CDR2 SASEGT. V gave up 6 bases and J gave up 2 bases; unmatched junction bases: 3. CDR3 sequence reads: CASRRGLNTGELFF. The CDR3 bases are TGTGCCAGCAGGAGGGGGCTTAACACCGGGGAGCTGTTTTTT.

The chain uses TRBV4-2 and TRBJ2-2; D gene unclear. This CDR3 is 11 amino acids long. The germline CDR1 and CDR2 sequences are LGHNA and YNFKEQ. Trimming cost V 1 base and J 8 bases, with 2 bases left between them. The CDR3 sequence: CASSQVGELFF. In DNA, the CDR3 is TGTGCCAGCAGCCAAGTTGGGGAGCTGTTTTTT.

This clonotype was counted only a few times. This rearrangement joins TRBV6-1 to TRBJ2-2, with TRBD2 matching 11 bases. CDR3 length: 16 residues. V gave up 9 bases and J gave up 3 bases; unmatched junction bases: 9. Germline V gives CDR1 MNHNS, CDR2 SASEGT. This CDR3 reads CASKPGLAVYTGELFF. The CDR3 nucleotides read TGTGCCAGTAAACCGGGACTAGCGGTATACACCGGGGAGCTGTTTTTT.

The table lists this clonotype with a few counts. This could be a read error, since a much larger clone is one nucleotide away. This chain joins TRBV3-1 and TRBJ2-7; 7 bases are a match to TRBD2. The V gene's germline CDR1 is LGHDT and CDR2 YNNKEL (reference sequence). J gave up 2 bases and V 1 base, and 2 bases lay outside the gene matches. The CDR3 runs to 14 residues. CDR3 nucleotide sequence: TGTGCCAGCAGCCAAGCGGGAGGCCCCTACGAGCAGTACTTC. As protein: CASSQAGGPYEQYF.

This clonotype has ten or more counts. V gene TRBV6-2 or TRBV6-3 combines with J gene TRBJ2-2; D is ambiguous. The germline V gene has CDR1 MNHEY and CDR2 SVGEGT. This CDR3 comprises 14 residues. Trimming removed 6 bases at V and 1 base at J, with 9 bases between. The CDR3 loop reads CASRPMVNTGELFF. CDR3 coding DNA: TGTGCCAGCAGACCAATGGTGAACACCGGGGAGCTGTTTTTT.

This clonotype was picked up a small number of times. The CDR3 is CASSDPGGSTDTQYF. The CDR3 DNA reads as TGTGCCAGCAGTGACCCGGGGGGTAGCACAGATACGCAGTATTTT. The V and J genes are TRBV25-1 and TRBJ2-3; 7 bases line up with TRBD2. V lost 3 bases, J lost 0 bases, and 3 bases stayed unmatched. This CDR3 is built from 15 residues. Germline-derived CDR1 and CDR2 are MGHDK and SYGVNS.

This clonotype was found many times. The V call is TRBV2, the J call TRBJ1-1; D possibly corresponds to TRBD1 (5 bases). Germline CDR1 SNHLY, CDR2 FYNNEI. The CDR3 is 13 residues long. Trimming cost V 1 base and J 9 bases, with 12 bases left between them. CDR3 region: CASSEGQGYKAFF. The CDR3 nucleotides read TGTGCCAGCAGTGAAGGGCAGGGCTATAAAGCTTTCTTT.

This clonotype was detected many times. The chain uses TRBV12-3 or TRBV12-4 and TRBJ2-1; 10 bases map to TRBD1. The length of the CDR3 is 15 residues. V was clipped by 5 bases and J by 6 bases; unmatched bases: 7. CDR3 bases: TGTGCCAGCAGTCGAGCGGACAGGGGGGGCAATGAGCAGTTCTTC. Its translation: CASSRADRGGNEQFF.

In this sample, this clonotype turned up many times. The chain uses TRBV2 and TRBJ1-6; 7 bases fit TRBD1. Per germline, CDR1 SNHLY and CDR2 FYNNEI. The V and J ends lost 2 bases and 4 bases, in that order; junction bases with no gene match: 2. The CDR3 consists of 15 residues. As DNA, the CDR3 is TGTGCCAGCAGTGAAATGGGACAGTATAATTCACCCCTCCACTTT. Translating gives CASSEMGQYNSPLHF.

This clonotype was observed at least ten times. The chain employs TRBV18 and TRBJ2-1; a weak D match, TRBD1 (6 bases). Germline V gene sequence: CDR1 KGHSH, CDR2 LQKENI. The CDR3 is made up of 15 amino acids. V gave up 0 bases and J gave up 2 bases, with 8 bases separating them. The CDR3 DNA follows: TGTGCCAGCTCACCACCGGACAGAGCCTACAATGAGCAGTTCTTC. It specifies CASSPPDRAYNEQFF.